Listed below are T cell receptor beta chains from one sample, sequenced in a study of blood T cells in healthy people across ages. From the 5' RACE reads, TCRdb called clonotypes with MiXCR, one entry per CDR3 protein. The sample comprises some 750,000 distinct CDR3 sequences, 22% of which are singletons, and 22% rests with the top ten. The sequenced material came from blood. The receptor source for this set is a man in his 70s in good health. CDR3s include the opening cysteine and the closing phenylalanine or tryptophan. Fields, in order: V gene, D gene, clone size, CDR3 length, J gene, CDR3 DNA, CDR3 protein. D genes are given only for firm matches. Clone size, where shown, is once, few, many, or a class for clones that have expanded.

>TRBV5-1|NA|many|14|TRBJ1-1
TGTGCCAGCAGCTTAGTTCAGATGAACACTGAAGCTTTCTTT
CASSLVQMNTEAFF
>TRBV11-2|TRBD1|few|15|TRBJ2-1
TGTGCCAGCAGCTTCCGGACAGGCTCCTACAATGAGCAGTTCTTC
CASSFRTGSYNEQFF
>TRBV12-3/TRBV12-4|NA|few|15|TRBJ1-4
TGTGCCAGCAGCCCCGACGTACGAACTAATGAAAAACTGTTTTTT
CASSPDVRTNEKLFF
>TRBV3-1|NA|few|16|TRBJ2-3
TGTGCCAGCAAAAACTATAGGGACCTAGGGACAGATACGCAGTATTTT
CASKNYRDLGTDTQYF
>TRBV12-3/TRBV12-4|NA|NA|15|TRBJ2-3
TGTGCCAGCAGTTTGATTAGCGGTAGCGCAGATACGGAATATTTT
CASSLISGSADTEYF
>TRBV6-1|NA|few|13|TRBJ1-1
TGTGCCAGCAGACCTGACAGACCCACTGAAGCTTTCTTT
CASRPDRPTEAFF
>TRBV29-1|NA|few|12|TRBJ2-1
TGCAGCTCCCGGGACCCTTCCTATGAGCAGTTCTTC
CSSRDPSYEQFF
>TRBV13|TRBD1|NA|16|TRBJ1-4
TGTGCCAGCAGCCGGACAGGATATGCAACTAATGAAAAACTGTTTTTT
CASSRTGYATNEKLFF
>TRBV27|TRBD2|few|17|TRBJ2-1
TGTGCCAGCAGTTTGCTAGCGGGAGGGAGAACATACAATGAGCAGTTCTTC
CASSLLAGGRTYNEQFF
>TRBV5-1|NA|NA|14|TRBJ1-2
TGCGCCAGCAGCTTCAGTCAAAGGGGCAGTGGCTACACCTTC
CASSFSQRGSGYTF
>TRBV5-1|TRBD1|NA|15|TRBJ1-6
TGCGCCAGCAGCTCCCTCGGACAGGGTAATTCACCCCTCCACTTT
CASSSLGQGNSPLHF
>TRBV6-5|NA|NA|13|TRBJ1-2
TGTGCCAGCAGTATGGGGGTTTCGTATGGCTACACCTTC
CASSMGVSYGYTF
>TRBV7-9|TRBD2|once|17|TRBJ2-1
TGTGCCAGCAGCTTTCGACTAGCGGGAGCGACCTACAATGAGCAGTTCTTC
CASSFRLAGATYNEQFF
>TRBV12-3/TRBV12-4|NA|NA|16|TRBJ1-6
TGTGCCAGCAGTCCCGGCAGGGTACCGTATAATTCACCCCTCCACTTT
CASSPGRVPYNSPLHF
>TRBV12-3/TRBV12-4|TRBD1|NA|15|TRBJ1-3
TGTGCCAGCAGCCTACAGGGGGCGGTTGGCAACGCCATATATTTT
CASSLQGAVGNAIYF
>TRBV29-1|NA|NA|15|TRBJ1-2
TGCAGCGTTAACCCTTCGAAGGGCCCTAACTATGGCTACACCTTC
CSVNPSKGPNYGYTF
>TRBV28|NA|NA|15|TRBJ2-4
TGTGCCAGCAGTCGGAGGGGGAGTGCCAAAAACATTCAGTACTTC
CASSRRGSAKNIQYF
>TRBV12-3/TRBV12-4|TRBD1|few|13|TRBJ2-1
TGTGCCAGCATCAGAGGGGGCGCCGGTGAGCAGTTCTTC
CASIRGGAGEQFF
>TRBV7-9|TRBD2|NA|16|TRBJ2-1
TGTGCCAGCAGCTTTTTCCGACGGGGGGATCACAATGAGCAGTTCTTC
CASSFFRRGDHNEQFF
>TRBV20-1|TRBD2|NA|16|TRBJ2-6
TGCAGTGCAGCACTAGCGGGGCGCTCTGGGGCCAACGTCCTGACTTTC
CSAALAGRSGANVLTF
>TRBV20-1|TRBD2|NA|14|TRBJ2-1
TGCAGTGCAGAACTAGCGGCCCCCTACAATGAGCAGTTCTTC
CSAELAAPYNEQFF
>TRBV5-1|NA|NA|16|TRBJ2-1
TGCGCCAGCAGCTTGGACTTGTCTAGCTCCTACAATGAGCAGTTCTTC
CASSLDLSSSYNEQFF
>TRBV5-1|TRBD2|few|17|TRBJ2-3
TGCGCCAGCAGACTTGCCGGAGCGGGGGAGAACACAGATACGCAGTATTTT
CASRLAGAGENTDTQYF
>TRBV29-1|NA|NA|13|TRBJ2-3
TGCAGCGTTCGGGCCCTAGCGTCAGATACGCAGTATTTT
CSVRALASDTQYF
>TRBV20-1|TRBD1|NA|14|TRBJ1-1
TGCAGTGCTAGGCCGGGACAGAGCAACACTGAAGCTTTCTTT
CSARPGQSNTEAFF
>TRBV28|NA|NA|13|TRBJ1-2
TGTGCCAGCAGCAGGGGTTTTGGCTATGGCTACACCTTC
CASSRGFGYGYTF
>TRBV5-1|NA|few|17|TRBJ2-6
TGCGCCAGCAGCCGTCGGGGGATCAGTTCTGGGGCCAACGTCCTGACTTTC
CASSRRGISSGANVLTF
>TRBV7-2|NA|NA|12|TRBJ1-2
TGTGCCAGCAGCCTTCCTGGCCTCGGCTACACCTTC
CASSLPGLGYTF
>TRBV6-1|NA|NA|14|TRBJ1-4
TGTGCCAGCAGTGAACCGGGCAGGGATGAAAAACTGTTTTTT
CASSEPGRDEKLFF
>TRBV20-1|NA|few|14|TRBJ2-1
TGCAGTGCCCTGAGACACGACGCCTACAATGAGCAGTTCTTC
CSALRHDAYNEQFF
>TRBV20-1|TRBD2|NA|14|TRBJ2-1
TGCAGTGCTAGATGGCGGGGGATTTACAATGAGCAGTTCTTC
CSARWRGIYNEQFF
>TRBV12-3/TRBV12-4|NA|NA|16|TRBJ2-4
TGTGCCAGCAGTTTACACTCACTAGTGGTGAAAAACATTCAGTACTTC
CASSLHSLVVKNIQYF
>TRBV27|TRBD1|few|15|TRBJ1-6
TGTGCCAGCAGTCCCGAGACAGGGCATAATTCACCCCTCCACTTT
CASSPETGHNSPLHF
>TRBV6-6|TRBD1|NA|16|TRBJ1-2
TGTGCCAGCAGCCCGGACAGGGGGAGGGCTAACTATGGCTACACCTTC
CASSPDRGRANYGYTF
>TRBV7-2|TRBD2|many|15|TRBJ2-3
TGTGCCAGCAGCTTAGCTACTAGCGGAGGGAGGAAGGTGTATTTT
CASSLATSGGRKVYF
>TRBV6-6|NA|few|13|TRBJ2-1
TGTGCCAGCAGCCCCCAGGGGCAGAATGAGCAGTTCTTC
CASSPQGQNEQFF
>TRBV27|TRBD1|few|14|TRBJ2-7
TGTGCCAGCAGTTTGCTAACAGGGGTCCACGAGCAGTACTTC
CASSLLTGVHEQYF
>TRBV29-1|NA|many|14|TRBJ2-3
TGCAGCGTTGAAAGTTTAGGGAACACAGATACGCAGTATTTT
CSVESLGNTDTQYF
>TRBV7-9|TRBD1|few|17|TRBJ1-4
TGTGCCAGCAGCTTATCGACAGGGGGCAGGTCTAATGAAAAACTGTTTTTT
CASSLSTGGRSNEKLFF
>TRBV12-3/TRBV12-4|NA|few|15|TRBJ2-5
TGTGCCAGCAGTTTTAACGGAGGGGTCCAAGAGACCCAGTACTTC
CASSFNGGVQETQYF
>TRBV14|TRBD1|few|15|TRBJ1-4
TGTGCCAGCAGCCAGAACAGGGGGCGCGATGAAAAACTGTTTTTT
CASSQNRGRDEKLFF
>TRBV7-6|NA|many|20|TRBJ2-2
TGTGCCAGCAGCCGATTCCGCCCATTCTCGGGAGCGACGAACACCGGGGAGCTGTTTTTT
CASSRFRPFSGATNTGELFF
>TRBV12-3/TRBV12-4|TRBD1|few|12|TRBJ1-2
TGTGCCAGCAGCCAACAGGGGGGCGACTACACCTTC
CASSQQGGDYTF
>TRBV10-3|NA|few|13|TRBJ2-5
TGTGCCATCATGGGTAGGGGACAAGAGACCCAGTACTTC
CAIMGRGQETQYF
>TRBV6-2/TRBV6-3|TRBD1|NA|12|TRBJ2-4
TGTGCCAGCAGTTGGGACAGGAACATTCAGTACTTC
CASSWDRNIQYF
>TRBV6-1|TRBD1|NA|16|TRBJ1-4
TGTGCCAGCAGTGACACAGGGGGCGGAACTAATGAAAAACTGTTTTTT
CASSDTGGGTNEKLFF
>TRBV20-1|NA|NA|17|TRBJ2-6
TGCAGTGCTTTCATCGGACGTGATGGGACTGGGGCCAACGTCCTGACTTTC
CSAFIGRDGTGANVLTF
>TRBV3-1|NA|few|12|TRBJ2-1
TGTGCCAGCAGCCTCGATGTGGTTGAGCAGTTCTTC
CASSLDVVEQFF
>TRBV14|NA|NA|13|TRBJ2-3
TGTGCCAGCAGCGAAGGGAGTAGTATGACGCAGTATTTT
CASSEGSSMTQYF
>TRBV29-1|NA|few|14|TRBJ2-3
TGCAGCGTAGATGGGGTAATAAGAACAGATACGCAGTATTTT
CSVDGVIRTDTQYF
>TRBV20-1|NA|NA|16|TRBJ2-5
TGCAGTGCTAGGCCCTTGGGGGGGCATGACCAAGAGACCCAGTACTTC
CSARPLGGHDQETQYF
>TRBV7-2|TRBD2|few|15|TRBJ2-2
TGTGCCAGCAGCTTAAACGGGAGGCAAACCGGGGAGCTGTTTTTT
CASSLNGRQTGELFF
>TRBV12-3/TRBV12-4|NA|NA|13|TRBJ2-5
TGTGCCAGCAGTTGGAGGGAAGGAGAGACCCAGTACTTC
CASSWREGETQYF
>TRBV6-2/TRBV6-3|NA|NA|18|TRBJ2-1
TGTGCCAGCAGTTCCTTACGGACCCCCGGGACTTCGTACAATGAGCAGTTCTTC
CASSSLRTPGTSYNEQFF
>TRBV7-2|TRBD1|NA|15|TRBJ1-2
TGTGCCAGCAGCTTATCTGGACAGGGTACTGCTGGCTACACCTTC
CASSLSGQGTAGYTF